These T cell receptor beta chains were read from a single sample in a study of human T cells and chemical hapten exposure. MiXCR, run by TCRdb on the RACE reads, gives a single entry per CDR3 protein. The sample has roughly 380,000 distinct CDR3 sequences; over 6% are singletons. Sequencing was performed on whole blood, taken in connection with sensitization to the hapten diphenylcyclopropenone (DPC). The receptors were gathered from a woman younger than 30 with alopecia areata. Some clones in this sample may be carry-over from other donors' samples. Each CDR3 is given with its conserved first and last residue. Each record gives: D gene, J gene, clone size, V gene, CDR3 protein, CDR3 DNA. The D gene is left open where the match is weak. Part of the rows lack a size; the others show once, few, many or a class for expanded clones.

D gene: NA; J gene: TRBJ1-6; clone size: many; V gene: TRBV7-9; CDR3 protein: CASSNSDGPLHF; CDR3 DNA: TGTGCCAGCAGCAATTCCGATGGGCCCCTCCACTTT
D gene: TRBD1; J gene: TRBJ2-2; clone size: NA; V gene: TRBV5-1; CDR3 protein: CASSRQGQNTGELFF; CDR3 DNA: TGCGCCAGCAGCCGACAGGGCCAGAACACCGGGGAGCTGTTTTTT
D gene: TRBD1; J gene: TRBJ2-1; clone size: many; V gene: TRBV20-1; CDR3 protein: CSARVSTDRVVSEQFF; CDR3 DNA: TGCAGTGCTAGAGTTTCGACGGACAGGGTGGTGAGTGAGCAGTTCTTC
D gene: TRBD2; J gene: TRBJ2-1; clone size: many; V gene: TRBV9; CDR3 protein: CASGLAGGPVYNEQFF; CDR3 DNA: TGTGCCAGCGGGCTAGCGGGGGGGCCCGTCTACAATGAGCAGTTCTTC
D gene: TRBD1; J gene: TRBJ1-4; clone size: many; V gene: TRBV7-2; CDR3 protein: CASSLGDRENEKLFF; CDR3 DNA: TGTGCCAGCAGCTTAGGGGACAGGGAGAACGAAAAACTGTTTTTT
D gene: TRBD2; J gene: TRBJ2-3; clone size: NA; V gene: TRBV10-3; CDR3 protein: CAIREGGVTDTQYF; CDR3 DNA: TGTGCCATCCGGGAGGGAGGGGTCACAGATACGCAGTATTTT
D gene: NA; J gene: TRBJ1-5; clone size: many; V gene: TRBV2; CDR3 protein: CASSEVNSNQPQHF; CDR3 DNA: TGTGCCAGCAGTGAAGTCAATAGCAATCAGCCCCAGCATTTT
D gene: NA; J gene: TRBJ1-2; clone size: few; V gene: TRBV2; CDR3 protein: CASRDGYTF; CDR3 DNA: TGTGCCAGCAGGGATGGCTACACCTTC
D gene: NA; J gene: TRBJ1-3; clone size: NA; V gene: TRBV6-5; CDR3 protein: CASSTTIRGSSGNTIYF; CDR3 DNA: TGTGCCAGCAGTACCACCATCCGGGGCAGCTCTGGAAACACCATATATTTT
D gene: NA; J gene: TRBJ2-6; clone size: NA; V gene: TRBV4-3; CDR3 protein: CASSRNSPGANVLTF; CDR3 DNA: TGCGCCAGCAGCCGTAACTCCCCTGGGGCCAACGTCCTGACTTTC
D gene: NA; J gene: TRBJ2-3; clone size: NA; V gene: TRBV2; CDR3 protein: CASRPVSSTDTQYF; CDR3 DNA: TGTGCCAGCAGACCCGTGTCTAGCACAGATACGCAGTATTTT
D gene: NA; J gene: TRBJ1-1; clone size: many; V gene: TRBV6-2/TRBV6-3; CDR3 protein: CASSYTGDTEAFF; CDR3 DNA: TGTGCCAGCAGTTACACGGGGGACACTGAAGCTTTCTTT
D gene: TRBD2; J gene: TRBJ2-1; clone size: NA; V gene: TRBV7-2; CDR3 protein: CASSLGTSGGAEFF; CDR3 DNA: TGTGCCAGCAGCTTGGGGACTAGCGGGGGGGCGGAGTTCTTC
D gene: NA; J gene: TRBJ2-3; clone size: NA; V gene: TRBV4-2; CDR3 protein: CASSAWKQASGDTQYF; CDR3 DNA: TGTGCCAGCAGCGCATGGAAGCAGGCGTCGGGAGATACGCAGTATTTT
D gene: NA; J gene: TRBJ2-3; clone size: few; V gene: TRBV29-1; CDR3 protein: CSVAFRGDTQYF; CDR3 DNA: TGCAGCGTTGCCTTTAGAGGAGATACGCAGTATTTT
D gene: TRBD1; J gene: TRBJ1-5; clone size: many; V gene: TRBV6-2/TRBV6-3; CDR3 protein: CASREGAGRKPNQPQHF; CDR3 DNA: TGTGCCAGCAGGGAGGGGGCAGGGCGAAAGCCGAATCAGCCCCAGCATTTT
D gene: NA; J gene: TRBJ1-1; clone size: once; V gene: TRBV28; CDR3 protein: CASGSTLGTNTEAFF; CDR3 DNA: TGTGCCAGCGGATCGACCTTGGGTACTAACACTGAAGCTTTCTTT
D gene: TRBD2; J gene: TRBJ2-3; clone size: few; V gene: TRBV9; CDR3 protein: CASSVVDGLAGGRTDTQYF; CDR3 DNA: TGTGCCAGCAGCGTAGTGGACGGGCTAGCGGGGGGGCGAACAGATACGCAGTATTTT
D gene: NA; J gene: TRBJ1-2; clone size: NA; V gene: TRBV5-1; CDR3 protein: CASSLAPTFSSNYGYTF; CDR3 DNA: TGCGCCAGCAGCTTGGCCCCGACTTTCAGCTCTAACTATGGCTACACCTTC
D gene: TRBD1; J gene: TRBJ1-1; clone size: many; V gene: TRBV7-2; CDR3 protein: CASSPRQGYTEAFF; CDR3 DNA: TGTGCCAGCAGCCCCAGACAGGGATACACTGAAGCTTTCTTT
D gene: NA; J gene: TRBJ2-6; clone size: few; V gene: TRBV5-1; CDR3 protein: CASNRVGGANVLTF; CDR3 DNA: TGCGCCAGCAATCGCGTCGGTGGGGCCAACGTCCTGACTTTC
D gene: NA; J gene: TRBJ2-5; clone size: NA; V gene: TRBV6-1; CDR3 protein: CASSESSQETQYF; CDR3 DNA: TGTGCCAGCAGTGAGAGCAGCCAAGAGACCCAGTACTTC
D gene: NA; J gene: TRBJ1-6; clone size: many; V gene: TRBV20-1; CDR3 protein: CSAKGLQDQLYNSPLHF; CDR3 DNA: TGCAGTGCGAAGGGACTACAGGACCAGCTTTATAATTCACCCCTCCACTTT
D gene: NA; J gene: TRBJ1-3; clone size: many; V gene: TRBV10-3; CDR3 protein: CAISDYSSGNTIYF; CDR3 DNA: TGTGCCATCAGTGACTACAGCTCTGGAAACACCATATATTTT
D gene: TRBD1; J gene: TRBJ1-5; clone size: many; V gene: TRBV3-1; CDR3 protein: CASSQGQGYSNQPQHF; CDR3 DNA: TGTGCCAGCAGCCAGGGACAGGGATATAGCAATCAGCCCCAGCATTTT
D gene: NA; J gene: TRBJ2-6; clone size: NA; V gene: TRBV4-3; CDR3 protein: CASSQDRGGGVSGANVLTF; CDR3 DNA: TGCGCCAGCAGCCAAGACCGGGGAGGGGGCGTCTCTGGGGCCAACGTCCTGACTTTC
D gene: NA; J gene: TRBJ2-5; clone size: few; V gene: TRBV7-2; CDR3 protein: CASSFQGLQETQYF; CDR3 DNA: TGTGCCAGCAGCTTTCAGGGATTACAAGAGACCCAGTACTTC
D gene: NA; J gene: TRBJ2-7; clone size: few; V gene: TRBV27; CDR3 protein: CASSLSPYPSYEQYF; CDR3 DNA: TGTGCCAGCAGTTTAAGCCCCTATCCCTCCTACGAGCAGTACTTC
D gene: NA; J gene: TRBJ2-3; clone size: many; V gene: TRBV5-4; CDR3 protein: CASSLVETDTQYF; CDR3 DNA: TGTGCCAGCAGCTTGGTTGAGACAGATACGCAGTATTTT
D gene: NA; J gene: TRBJ1-6; clone size: few; V gene: TRBV27; CDR3 protein: CASSFSPSTNSPLHF; CDR3 DNA: TGTGCCAGCAGTTTCTCCCCCTCCACTAATTCACCCCTCCACTTT
D gene: NA; J gene: TRBJ1-5; clone size: many; V gene: TRBV27; CDR3 protein: CASSLSGQEDQPQHF; CDR3 DNA: TGTGCCAGCAGTTTATCAGGGCAGGAGGATCAGCCCCAGCATTTT